Below, 22 T cell receptor beta chains from the same sample are listed, as sequenced in a study of human T cells and chemical hapten exposure. Time point meaning: patch test 1, 2 weeks after DPC sensitization. The sample's treatment: therapeutic diphenylcyclopropenone sensitization with weekly scalp DPC. TCRdb reanalysed the RACE reads using MiXCR and keeps one entry per CDR3 protein. This sample carries roughly 82,000 distinct CDR3 sequences, roughly 10% of them seen once, and the ten largest clones take 3.5%. Sequenced material: whole blood, taken in connection with sensitization to the hapten diphenylcyclopropenone (DPC). These receptors were obtained from a woman in her sixties with alopecia areata. Some clones in this sample may be carry-over from other donors' samples.

This clonotype has at least ten counts. The chain combines TRBV6-5 with TRBJ2-7; the match to TRBD1 covers 9 bases. Looked up from germline, CDR1 is MNHEY and CDR2 is SVGAGI. V was clipped by 4 bases and J by 1 base; unmatched bases: 5. This CDR3 has 15 amino acids. The CDR3 DNA reads TGTGCCAGCAGTTTCCCGACAGGGGGGTCCTACGAGCAGTACTTC. Translated: CASSFPTGGSYEQYF.

This clonotype was seen a few times. The genes are TRBV10-3 and TRBJ2-7, with 8 nucleotides matching TRBD1. With V trimmed by 5 bases and J by 2 bases, 5 bases remained unmatched. Germline CDR1 ENHRY, CDR2 SYGVKD. This CDR3 spans 14 amino acids. The DNA for the CDR3 is TGTGCCATCAGTTCCGGGACAGGCACCTACGAGCAGTACTTC. Translated, it gives CAISSGTGTYEQYF.

This clonotype was found a few times. The chain recombines TRBV10-2 with TRBJ2-1; D is undetermined. The CDR3 sequence is 12 residues long. In germline, CDR1 is WSHSY, CDR2 SAAADI. With 4 bases removed from V and 4 bases from J, the gap between germline ends came to 5 bases. The CDR3: CASSGQYNEQFF. In nucleotides, the CDR3 is TGCGCCAGCAGTGGCCAGTACAATGAGCAGTTCTTC.

This clonotype was seen many times. V usage is TRBV29-1 and J usage is TRBJ1-2; unclear D gene. Between the trimmed V and J ends, which lost 6 bases and 7 bases, there was a span of 21 bases. The germline V gene has CDR1 SQVTM and CDR2 ANQGSEA. This CDR3 comprises 14 residues. The CDR3 region has the DNA TGCAGCGTGGAAATCGACGGCCCAGGAGGTGGCTACACCTTC. Its translation is CSVEIDGPGGGYTF.

This chain links TRBV12-3 or TRBV12-4 with TRBJ1-2, with D unresolved. The CDR3 is 11 amino acids. V gave up 2 bases and J gave up 6 bases, with 4 bases separating them. For the CDR3, the DNA is TGTGCCAGCAGTTTAAGGGATGGCTACACCTTC. Its protein is CASSLRDGYTF.

V and J are TRBV7-3 and TRBJ2-7, with 8 bases identical to TRBD1. CDR1 SGHTA and CDR2 FQGTGA come from the germline V gene. V lost 1 base to trimming and J lost 7 bases; unmatched junction nucleotides: 6. The CDR3 has 14 amino acids. In DNA form, the CDR3 reads TGTGCCAGCAGCTTAAATCAGGGGGCGAGGGAGCAGTACTTC. Protein product: CASSLNQGAREQYF.

This clonotype occurred many times. The chain links TRBV7-3 to TRBJ2-1; no reliable D call. CDR3 length equals 16 residues. The germline gives CDR1 SGHTA, CDR2 FQGTGA. The germline V and J ends were trimmed by 5 bases and 10 bases, with 24 bases remaining between them. The CDR3 DNA reads as TGTGCCAGCAGCCCCCGTACCATGACGAGGAGTGGCGAGCAGTTCTTC. Translation gives CASSPRTMTRSGEQFF.

Details on this clonotype: One end of the junction does not line up with germline, which may come from a read error. The chain uses TRBV11-2 and TRBJ1-1, with D possibly TRBD1 on 6 matching bases. CDR3 size: 15 residues. Germline lookup yields CDR1 SGHAT and CDR2 FQNNGV. CDR3 nucleotides: TGTGCCAGCAGCTTAGTTACCCAAGGGGACACTGAAGCTATCTTT. It translates to CASSLVTQGDTEAIF.

The chain couples TRBV6-1 to TRBJ1-6; D unresolved. This CDR3 has 16 amino acids. The V end lost 7 bases, the J end lost 0 bases, and 13 bases lay between the germline ends. CDR1 and CDR2 from the germline V gene are MNHNS and SASEGT. CDR3 region: CASNFDASSYNSPLHF. The CDR3 bases are TGTGCCAGCAATTTTGACGCGAGCTCCTATAATTCACCCCTCCACTTT.

J is TRBJ1-1 and V is TRBV29-1; weak D call: TRBD1 (6 bases). The V gene's germline CDR1 is SQVTM and CDR2 ANQGSEA. Trimming shortened V by 7 bases and J by 2 bases, and 11 bases separated the two germline ends. The CDR3 is 12 amino acids. The CDR3 reads CSGNRANTEAFF. The CDR3 DNA is TGCAGCGGTAACAGGGCTAACACTGAAGCTTTCTTT.

This clonotype was recorded at least ten times. CDR3 region: CASSYSRTDPGANVLTF. As DNA, the CDR3 is TGCGCCAGCAGCTACTCTAGGACAGACCCTGGGGCCAACGTCCTGACTTTC. The rearrangement uses TRBV5-1 and TRBJ2-6; the D gene is possibly TRBD1 (6 bases). The length of the CDR3 is 17 residues. CDR1 SGHRS and CDR2 YFSETQ come from the germline V gene. Trimming pared 3 bases from V and 2 bases from J, leaving 15 bases between.

This clonotype came up a few times. The gene calls are TRBV20-1 and TRBJ2-5, with D perhaps TRBD1 (6 bases). Germline V CDR1 and CDR2: DFQATT, SNEGSKA (reference sequence). V was cut by 0 bases and J by 5 bases, with 13 bases left in between. There are 14 residues in the CDR3. DNA for the CDR3: TGCAGTGCTAGAGATTCACAGGGTTTGGAGACCCAGTACTTC. Translating gives CSARDSQGLETQYF.

This clonotype was counted at least ten times. The rearrangement links TRBV30 to TRBJ2-1, with D possibly matching TRBD1 (6 bases). Deletions cut 1 base from V and 4 bases from J, with 8 bases between. Germline CDR1 reads GTSNPN; CDR2 reads SVGIG (reference sequence). The CDR3 contains 13 residues. CDR3 residues: CAWSGTEYNEQFF. The CDR3 DNA sequence: TGTGCCTGGAGTGGGACAGAATACAATGAGCAGTTCTTC.

This clonotype was seen only a few times. The chain is built from TRBV6-1 and TRBJ1-3; 7 bases match TRBD1. The CDR3 covers 16 residues. Trimming took 6 bases from V and 0 from J; bases not matched to a gene: 8. The germline CDR1 and CDR2 sequences are MNHNS and SASEGT. CDR3 region: CASSSTGDSSGNTIYF. In DNA form, the CDR3 reads TGTGCCAGCAGCTCAACGGGGGACAGCTCTGGAAACACCATATATTTT.

This clonotype showed up many times. The chain is built from TRBV18 and TRBJ1-1; D call uncertain. V was shortened by 3 bases and J by 0 bases, with 11 bases between the two germline ends. Per germline, CDR1 KGHSH and CDR2 LQKENI. This CDR3 is 15 amino acids long. In nucleotides, the CDR3 is TGTGCCAGCTCACCCTCAAGCTACATGAACACTGAAGCTTTCTTT. Translated: CASSPSSYMNTEAFF.

V usage is TRBV7-6 and J usage is TRBJ1-2, with 7 bases identical to TRBD1. Germline V gene sequence: CDR1 SGHVS, CDR2 FNYEAQ. Trimming removed 5 bases from V and 4 bases from J; junction bases left unmatched: 13. The CDR3 has 16 amino acids. The CDR3 loop reads CASSPNLGGGSYGYTF. The CDR3 DNA reads TGTGCCAGCAGCCCGAATCTAGGGGGCGGGAGCTATGGCTACACCTTC.

The chain recombines TRBV20-1 with TRBJ2-3, with 15 bases aligning to TRBD2. Germline V CDR1 and CDR2: DFQATT, SNEGSKA (reference sequence). J was trimmed by 4 bases and V by 4 bases; bases with no gene match: 3. The CDR3 contains 15 residues. CDR3 amino acids: CSATGTSGGPDTQYF. The CDR3 coding sequence is TGCAGTGCTACCGGGACTAGCGGGGGGCCAGATACGCAGTATTTT.

This clonotype has at least ten counts. CDR3 amino acids: CASRGDGLNTEAFF. The CDR3 coding sequence is TGCGCCAGTCGAGGGGACGGCCTGAACACTGAAGCTTTCTTT. The J gene is TRBJ1-1, the V gene TRBV10-1; D possibly corresponds to TRBD1 (5 bases). The V and J ends lost 9 bases and 0 bases respectively, with 14 bases between them. The CDR3 runs to 14 residues. CDR1 is WNHNN and CDR2 is SYGVQD in the germline V gene (reference sequence).

The chain links TRBV30 to TRBJ1-2, with D hard to call. V dropped 1 base and J dropped 4 bases, with 7 bases sitting between them. This CDR3 has 12 amino acids. Per the germline V gene, CDR1 is GTSNPN and CDR2 is SVGIG (reference sequence). CDR3 sequence: CAWSAGSYGYTF. CDR3 nucleotide sequence: TGTGCCTGGAGTGCTGGCAGCTATGGCTACACCTTC.

J is TRBJ2-3 and V is TRBV6-4; 12 bases align to TRBD2. CDR3 length equals 16 residues. V lost 6 bases to trimming and J lost 5 bases; unmatched junction nucleotides: 9. Germline lookup yields CDR1 MRHNA and CDR2 SNTAGT. In DNA form, the CDR3 reads TGTGCCAGCAGATCTACTAGCGGGGGGCTGGTAGATACGCAGTATTTT. This translates into CASRSTSGGLVDTQYF.

The J gene is TRBJ1-5, the V gene TRBV6-6, with 7 bases lining up with TRBD1. Germline V gene lookup returns CDR1 MNHNY and CDR2 SVGAGI (reference sequence). The CDR3 covers 15 residues. Unmatched junction bases numbered 13, after V lost 11 bases and J lost 3 bases. The CDR3 region has the DNA TGTGCCCCCAATGGGAGCAGGGGGTTCAATCAGCCCCAGCATTTT. It translates to CAPNGSRGFNQPQHF.

This clonotype came up many times. The chain recombines TRBV20-1 with TRBJ2-1; D is undetermined. Trimming removed 5 bases at V and 4 bases at J, with 6 bases between. The CDR3 contains 11 residues. Germline CDR1 is DFQATT and CDR2 is SNEGSKA (reference sequence). CDR3 sequence reads: CSAAAYNEQFF. The CDR3 DNA reads as TGCAGTGCTGCAGCTTACAATGAGCAGTTCTTC.